This T cell receptor beta chain is from a study of T cell responses to AZD1222 COVID-19 vaccine. Study in general: Pooled samples include second doses given at about 4 or 12 weeks.

Study outcomes and limitations: Across spike, vaccine-associated CD4 TCRs were found, dominant at 160-218 and 743-854. Clonal diversity was possibly underestimated, and white British individuals and females predominated among donors.

Of note for this clone: Antigen specificity is unknown.

TCRdb keeps only in-frame clones here, not all; method: immunoSEQ multiplex PCR. The table includes approximately 200,000 clones, just over 85% detected once. The CDR3 consists of 13 residues. The germline V and J ends were trimmed by 4 bases and 3 bases, with 9 bases remaining between them. Germline assignment: CDR1 KGHDR and CDR2 SFDVKD. The chain links TRBV24-1 to TRBJ2-7; maybe TRBD1 (6 bases). This sample comprised peripheral blood, obtained on day 0 of AZD1222 vaccination. The receptor's source is an adult in good health. As DNA, the CDR3 is TGTGCCACCAGTGACCCGGGACACTACGAGCAGTACTTC. Translating gives CATSDPGHYEQYF.